Listed below are T cell receptor beta chains from one sample, sequenced in a study of blood T cell repertoires in COVID-19. Some clones are missing from TCRdb's copy, which holds only in-frame ones; the method was immunoSEQ multiplex PCR. The repertoire has some 200,000 clones, roughly nine tenths of them found once; the top ten carry around 2.4%. Sequencing used PBMCs or T cells enriched from blood (not recorded which). These receptors were taken from a woman in her thirties who had recovered from COVID-19. Each CDR3 is given with its conserved first and last residue. A D gene is named only where the DNA matches it firmly. Clone size is given for some rows only: seen once, a few or many times, or a class if the clone is expanded.

cdr3_aa cdr3_nt clone_size j_call d_call v_call
CATSEDRASPLHF TGTGCCACCAGCGAAGACAGGGCTTCACCCCTCCACTTT few TRBJ1-6 TRBD1 TRBV15
CASSALGQPNNSPLHF TGTGCCAGCAGCGCGTTAGGACAGCCTAATAATTCACCCCTCCACTTT - TRBJ1-6 - TRBV9
CASSQEGLSQETQYF TGTGCCAGCAGCCAAGAGGGACTTTCCCAGGAGACCCAGTACTTC - TRBJ2-5 - TRBV6-2/TRBV6-3
CASSLATTSGRNEQFF TGTGCCAGCAGCTTAGCGACCACTAGCGGGAGAAATGAGCAGTTCTTC - TRBJ2-1 TRBD2 TRBV7-9
CASSISGGEDTQYF TGTGCCAGTAGTATATCGGGAGGAGAAGATACGCAGTATTTT - TRBJ2-3 TRBD2 TRBV19
CATSRANSRTDTQYF TGTGCCACCAGCAGAGCTAACAGCCGCACAGATACGCAGTATTTT - TRBJ2-3 - TRBV15
CASSTHRGEETQYF TGTGCCAGCAGCACGCACAGGGGCGAGGAGACCCAGTACTTC once TRBJ2-5 TRBD1 TRBV9
CASSYNPTEAGNTIYF TGTGCCAGCAGTTACAACCCGACAGAGGCTGGAAACACCATATATTTT - TRBJ1-3 - TRBV6-2/TRBV6-3
CASSLEEGGTEAFF TGCGCCAGCAGCTTGGAAGAGGGCGGGACTGAAGCTTTCTTT - TRBJ1-1 - TRBV5-1
CASSPAGAYEQYF TGTGCCAGCAGCCCGGCAGGGGCCTACGAGCAGTACTTC - TRBJ2-7 - TRBV11-3
CASSQDRLAGVEQYF TGCGCCAGCAGCCAAGATCGGCTAGCGGGAGTTGAGCAGTACTTC - TRBJ2-7 TRBD2 TRBV4-3
CASSNSFNQPQHF TGTGCCAGTAGTAATAGCTTCAATCAGCCCCAGCATTTT many TRBJ1-5 - TRBV19
CASSIRDRVNNSPLHF TGTGCCAGCAGCATCCGGGACAGGGTGAATAATTCACCCCTCCACTTT - TRBJ1-6 TRBD1 TRBV7-8
CASSQDAGSYGYTF TGTGCCAGCAGCCAAGACGCGGGAAGCTATGGCTACACCTTC once TRBJ1-2 - TRBV3-1/TRBV3-2
CASSLRGTSGGRTDTQYF TGTGCCAGCAGCTTACGCGGGACTAGCGGGGGCCGCACAGATACGCAGTATTTT once TRBJ2-3 TRBD2 TRBV7-2
CASSLGPARSGNTIYF TGTGCCAGCAGCTTGGGGCCGGCTAGGTCTGGAAACACCATATATTTT - TRBJ1-3 - TRBV5-6
CAISVPEKTYNEQFF TGTGCCATCAGTGTTCCGGAGAAGACCTACAATGAGCAGTTCTTC - TRBJ2-1 - TRBV10-3
CASSLGPGANEQFF TGTGCCAGCAGCTTAGGTCCAGGGGCCAATGAGCAGTTCTTC - TRBJ2-1 - TRBV7-8
CARTYGDSGIGNTIYF TGTGCCAGGACGTACGGGGACAGCGGCATAGGAAACACCATATATTTT - TRBJ1-3 TRBD1 TRBV2
CASSPPSGREKQYF TGTGCCAGCAGCCCGCCGAGCGGGAGAGAGAAGCAGTACTTC - TRBJ2-7 TRBD2 TRBV4-2
CASRRTGEGTEAFF TGCGCCAGCAGGCGGACAGGGGAAGGCACTGAAGCTTTCTTT few TRBJ1-1 TRBD1 TRBV5-1
CASSPLGGNYGYTF TGTGCCAGCAGTCCCCTGGGGGGAAACTATGGCTACACCTTC - TRBJ1-2 - TRBV6-5
CSVPRGVGGGYTF TGCAGCGTTCCCAGGGGGGTCGGTGGTGGCTACACCTTC once TRBJ1-2 TRBD1 TRBV29-1
CASTLGQGRYTF TGTGCCAGCACCCTAGGACAGGGCCGCTACACCTTC - TRBJ1-2 TRBD1 TRBV25-1
CASSGMGTGAFF TGTGCCAGCAGTGGGATGGGGACAGGAGCTTTCTTT - TRBJ1-1 TRBD1 TRBV13
CASSLHPYEQYF TGTGCCAGCAGCTTACACCCCTACGAGCAGTACTTC - TRBJ2-7 - TRBV5-4
CATSDYSLRNNEQFF TGTGCCACCAGTGATTACAGTCTACGAAACAATGAGCAGTTCTTC few TRBJ2-1 - TRBV24-1
CASSHHPTGGKVDEQFF TGTGCCAGCAGCCACCACCCAACAGGGGGGAAGGTCGATGAGCAGTTCTTC - TRBJ2-1 TRBD1 TRBV3-1/TRBV3-2
CASSLTGAKNTEAFF TGCGCCAGCAGTTTGACAGGAGCAAAAAACACTGAAGCTTTCTTT - TRBJ1-1 - TRBV5-1